This TCR beta chain stems from a study of blood T cell repertoires in COVID-19. Study in general: Whether acute or convalescent, the COVID-19 samples came from the United States, Italy and Spain. PBMCs, B-cell-depleted T cells, or T cells provided the cDNA or gDNA that made up the material.

Per the original data handling: Reference gene primer amplification gave nucleated cell count estimates. The repertoire was sequenced with immunoSEQ multiplex PCR; TCRdb's copy has only in-frame clones and lacks some. V and J calls and clone size are copied from that table; D and trimming were computed from the DNA. The table shows roughly 200,000 clones, with 81% occurring only once. Germline CDR1 reads SGDLS; CDR2 reads YYNGEE. Trimming took 0 bases from V and 4 from J, leaving 11 bases between them. The CDR3 has 14 residues. The V call is TRBV9, the J call TRBJ2-7, with D possibly TRBD1 on 7 matching bases. Sequencing was performed on peripheral blood. This sequence was found in an elderly woman with acute or convalescent COVID-19. CDR3 region: CASSVGRGQYEQYF. CDR3 nucleotides: TGTGCCAGCAGCGTAGGGCGGGGACAGTACGAGCAGTACTTC.